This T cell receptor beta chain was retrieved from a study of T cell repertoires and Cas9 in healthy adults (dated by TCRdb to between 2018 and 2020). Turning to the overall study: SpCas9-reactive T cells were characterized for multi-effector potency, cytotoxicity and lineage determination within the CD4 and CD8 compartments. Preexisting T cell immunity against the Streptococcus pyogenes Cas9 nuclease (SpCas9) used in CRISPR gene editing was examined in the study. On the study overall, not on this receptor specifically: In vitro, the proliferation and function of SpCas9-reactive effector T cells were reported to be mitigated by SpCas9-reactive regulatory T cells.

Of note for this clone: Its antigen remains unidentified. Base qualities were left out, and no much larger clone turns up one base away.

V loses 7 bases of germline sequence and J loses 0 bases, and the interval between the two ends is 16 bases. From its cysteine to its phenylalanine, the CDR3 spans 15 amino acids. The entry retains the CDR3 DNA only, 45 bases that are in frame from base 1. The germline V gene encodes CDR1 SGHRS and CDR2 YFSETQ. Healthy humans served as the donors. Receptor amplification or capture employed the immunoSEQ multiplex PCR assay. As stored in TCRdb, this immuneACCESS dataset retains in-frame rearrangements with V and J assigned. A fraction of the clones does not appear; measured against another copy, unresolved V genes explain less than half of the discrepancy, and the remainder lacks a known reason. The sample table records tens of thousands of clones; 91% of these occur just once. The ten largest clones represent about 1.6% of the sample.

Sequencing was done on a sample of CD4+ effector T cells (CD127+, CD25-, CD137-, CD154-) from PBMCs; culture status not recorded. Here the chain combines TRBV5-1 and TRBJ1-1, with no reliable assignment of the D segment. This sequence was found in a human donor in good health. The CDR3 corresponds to CASRTADMLNTEAFF. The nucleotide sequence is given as TGCGCCAGCCGGACGGCCGATATGTTGAACACTGAAGCTTTCTTT.